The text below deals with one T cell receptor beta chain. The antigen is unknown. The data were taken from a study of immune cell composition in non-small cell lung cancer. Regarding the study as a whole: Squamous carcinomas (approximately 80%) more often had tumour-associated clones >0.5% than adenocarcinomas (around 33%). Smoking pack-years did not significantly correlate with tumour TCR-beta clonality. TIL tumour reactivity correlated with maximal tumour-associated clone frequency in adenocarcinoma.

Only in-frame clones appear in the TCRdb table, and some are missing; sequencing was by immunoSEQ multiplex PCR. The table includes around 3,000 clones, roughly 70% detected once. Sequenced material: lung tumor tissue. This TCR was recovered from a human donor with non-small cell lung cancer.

CDR3 amino acids: CASRSGTGNLEAFF. CDR3 nucleotides: TGTGCCAGTAGATCCGGGACAGGGAATCTGGAAGCTTTCTTT. The chain couples TRBV19 to TRBJ1-1, with 9 bases fitting TRBD1. The CDR3 is 14 amino acids. Trimming removed 6 bases from V and 8 bases from J; junction bases left unmatched: 10. Germline V lookup: CDR1 LNHDA, CDR2 SQIVND (reference sequence).